This record looks at one T cell receptor beta chain sequence and its context. This record belongs to a study of blood T cell repertoires in COVID-19. In the study overall: Sources were T cells, B-cell-depleted T cells, or PBMCs; the material itself was cDNA or gDNA.

Study processing details: For nucleated cells, counts were estimated from reference gene primer amplification. This table comes from immunoSEQ multiplex PCR, and its TCRdb copy is limited to in-frame clones, with some not included. V, J and clone size were drawn from that table, and D and trimming were deduced from the DNA. Among fewer than 180,000 clones, approximately 88% were seen once, and the ten largest hold less than 2.5%. With 0 bases removed from V and 2 bases from J, the gap between germline ends came to 11 bases. Germline V lookup: CDR1 MGHRA, CDR2 YSYEKL. The CDR3 is 15 residues long. V and J are TRBV4-1 and TRBJ2-7, with a tentative D call TRBD1 (5 bases). Sequenced: peripheral blood. This clonotype originated in a man in his 70s with acute or convalescent COVID-19. CDR3 sequence (DNA): TGCGCCAGCAGCCAAGATTTAGGGGTCCCCTACGAGCAGTACTTC. The encoded protein is CASSQDLGVPYEQYF.